This passage covers 26 T cell receptor beta chains from one sample sequenced in a study of cytomegalovirus exposure and HLA in healthy donors. The PCR ran on 60 Vbeta and 13 Jbeta primers. Assay used: immunoSEQ multiplex PCR; TCRdb lists only in-frame clones, some missing. In the table there are 120,000 to 150,000 clones, roughly 78% of which are singletons. Material for sequencing was PBMCs. These receptors were obtained from a middle-aged man in good health and CMV-seropositive.

V and J are TRBV7-9 and TRBJ2-3; D is unclear. The CDR3 totals 15 residues. V lost 1 base to trimming and J lost 2 bases, with 10 bases between them. Germline lookup yields CDR1 SEHNR and CDR2 FQNEAQ (reference sequence). CDR3 amino acids: CASSLEMVYTDTQYF. Here the CDR3 DNA reads TGTGCCAGCAGCTTAGAGATGGTCTACACAGATACGCAGTATTTT.

V is TRBV27 and J is TRBJ2-3, with TRBD2 matching 13 bases. After removal of 9 bases from V and 4 bases from J, the junction contained 7 bases not matched to a gene. The CDR3 has 15 amino acids. CDR1 is MNHEY and CDR2 is SMNVEV in the germline V gene (reference sequence). The CDR3 DNA reads as TGTGCCAGTCCGCGGACTAGCGGGAGCGCAGATACGCAGTATTTT. Residues: CASPRTSGSADTQYF.

This chain connects TRBV19 to TRBJ2-7, with D uncertain. Germline V gives CDR1 LNHDA, CDR2 SQIVND (reference sequence). The V end was cut by 10 bases, the J end by 0 bases, with 19 bases between. The CDR3 extends over 15 amino acids. The CDR3 DNA reads TGTGCCACCGCTATAGCCCATGGGTCCTCCTACGAGCAGTACTTC. Amino acids: CATAIAHGSSYEQYF.

This sequence joins TRBV14 and TRBJ2-1, with D possibly being TRBD2 (6 bases). There are 13 residues in the CDR3. Germline V CDR1 and CDR2: SGHDN, FVKESK. With 0 bases removed from V and 10 bases from J, the gap between germline ends came to 10 bases. CDR3 in DNA: TGTGCCAGCAGCCAAGAGCAGGCGGGAGAGCAGTTCTTC. This sequence encodes CASSQEQAGEQFF.

This clone was recorded once. V and J are TRBV30 and TRBJ2-2; D gene uncertain. The ends were cut back, 4 bases at V and 8 bases at J, with 11 bases in the middle. The CDR3 is 12 amino acids. The germline CDR1 and CDR2 sequences are GTSNPN and SVGIG (reference sequence). The CDR3 is CAWNLLRGELFF. The CDR3 DNA reads TGTGCCTGGAACCTCTTACGGGGGGAGCTGTTTTTT.

The rearrangement joins TRBV7-9 to TRBJ1-2; D unclear. V lost 5 bases and J 8 bases, leaving 12 bases between the germline ends. Germline V gene data show CDR1 as SEHNR and CDR2 as FQNEAQ (reference sequence). This CDR3 has 12 residues. This CDR3 reads CASSRPPSGYTF. The CDR3 coding sequence is TGTGCCAGCAGCCGCCCCCCGAGCGGCTACACCTTC.

V usage is TRBV5-4 and J usage is TRBJ2-5, with D tentatively TRBD2 (6 bases). The V end lost 7 bases, the J end lost 7 bases, and 23 bases lay between the germline ends. Germline V gives CDR1 SGHNT, CDR2 YYREEE (reference sequence). The CDR3 consists of 15 residues. The CDR3 sequence is CASGHRVEGSGTQYF. The CDR3 DNA reads TGTGCCAGCGGTCACCGCGTGGAGGGGTCAGGGACCCAGTACTTC.

This clone was seen a few times. V and J are TRBV18 and TRBJ1-1, with D uncertain. The CDR3 sequence is 15 residues long. Germline V CDR1 and CDR2: KGHSH, LQKENI. V shed 0 bases and J shed 7 bases, with 15 bases lying between them. The chain's CDR3 is CASSPPDQRPYEAFF. DNA of the CDR3: TGTGCCAGCTCACCACCAGATCAGCGTCCGTATGAAGCTTTCTTT.

The chain recombines TRBV5-6 with TRBJ2-7; tentatively, D is TRBD2 (6 bases). Per germline, CDR1 SGHDT and CDR2 YYEEEE. The CDR3 sequence is 14 residues long. V lost 2 bases and J lost 0, with 9 bases in between. CDR3 in amino acids: CASSFGDFSYEQYF. The CDR3 nucleotides read TGTGCCAGCAGCTTTGGGGACTTCTCCTACGAGCAGTACTTC.

The chain carries TRBV5-5 and TRBJ1-5; 8 positions agree with TRBD1. The V gene end was trimmed by 6 bases and the J gene end by 2 bases; junction bases not matched to a gene: 16. Germline V gene lookup returns CDR1 SGHKS and CDR2 YYEKEE (reference sequence). There are 18 residues in the CDR3. The CDR3 bases are TGTGCCAGCACCTTATATCTGGTGGGACAGGATGGCAATCAGCCCCAGCATTTT. The encoded protein is CASTLYLVGQDGNQPQHF. The full variable domain, rest sourced from reference TRBV5-5 and TRBJ1-5, is DAGVTQSPTHLIKTRGQQVTLRCSPISGHKSVSWYQQVLGQGPQFIFQYYEKEERGRGNFPDRFSARQFPNYSSELNVNALLLGDSALYLCASTLYLVGQDGNQPQHFGDGTRLSIL.

This clone was detected only once. V is TRBV11-2 and J is TRBJ1-2; weak D call: TRBD1 (5 bases). The CDR3 covers 12 residues. Between the trimmed V and J ends, which lost 0 bases and 6 bases, there was a span of 5 bases. Germline loops: CDR1 SGHAT, CDR2 FQNNGV. CDR3: CASSLEGDGYTF. Here the CDR3 DNA reads TGTGCCAGCAGCTTAGAAGGGGATGGCTACACCTTC.

This rearrangement joins TRBV5-6 to TRBJ1-3; TRBD1 matches at 9 bases. CDR1 is SGHDT, CDR2 YYEEEE, per germline. Trimming took 5 bases from V and 7 from J; bases not matched to a gene: 10. This CDR3 comprises 15 residues. CDR3 bases: TGTGCCAGCAGACTTAACAGGGGGCGACCCAACACCATATATTTT. Its translation: CASRLNRGRPNTIYF.

This clone was seen more than once but under ten times. The chain recombines TRBV27 with TRBJ2-5, with D maybe TRBD1 (6 bases). CDR1 MNHEY and CDR2 SMNVEV come from the germline V gene (reference sequence). V was clipped by 6 bases and J by 1 base, with 12 bases between them. This CDR3 has 14 residues. Here the CDR3 reads CASRGAGFQETQYF. CDR3 DNA sequence: TGTGCCAGCAGGGGGGCAGGCTTCCAAGAGACCCAGTACTTC.

The chain is built from TRBV12-5 and TRBJ1-3; 7 bases map to TRBD1. This CDR3 contains 14 residues. With 7 bases clipped from V and 2 bases from J, the junction kept 5 bases outside the gene matches. CDR1 is LGHNT and CDR2 is FRNRAP in the germline V gene. CDR3 sequence: CASAPGTAGNTIYF. The CDR3 DNA sequence: TGTGCTAGTGCCCCCGGGACAGCTGGAAACACCATATATTTT.

The CDR3 spells CASSESQGGEKLFF. CDR3 bases: TGTGCCAGCAGTGAAAGCCAGGGCGGTGAAAAACTGTTTTTT. The V and J genes are TRBV6-1 and TRBJ1-4; D perhaps matches TRBD1 (5 bases). In germline, CDR1 is MNHNS, CDR2 SASEGT. V lost 2 bases to trimming and J lost 7 bases, with 11 bases between them. This CDR3 has 14 residues.

The chain joins TRBV5-1 to TRBJ2-6; D unresolved. CDR3 size: 17 residues. Trimming took 4 bases from V and 1 from J, leaving 15 bases between them. The germline gives CDR1 SGHRS, CDR2 YFSETQ. The CDR3 sequence is CASSLTLRASGANVLTF. The CDR3 DNA sequence: TGCGCCAGCAGCCTTACCTTACGAGCGTCTGGGGCCAACGTCCTGACTTTC.

V usage is TRBV10-2 and J usage is TRBJ2-1, with D tentatively TRBD2 (5 bases). This CDR3 region has 13 residues. V was cut by 7 bases and J by 5 bases, with 12 bases left in between. CDR1 is WSHSY and CDR2 is SAAADI in the germline V gene. Here the CDR3 DNA reads TGCGCCAGCACGGCTATGAGGGACAATGAGCAGTTCTTC. Translated: CASTAMRDNEQFF.

This clone has more than one count but fewer than ten. V usage is TRBV27 and J usage is TRBJ2-6, with 7 bases lining up with TRBD1. V shed 6 bases and J 2 bases; nucleotides not matched to a gene: 4. CDR1 and CDR2 from the germline V gene are MNHEY and SMNVEV (reference sequence). The CDR3 is 15 amino acids. The CDR3 sequence is CASSPTGAGANVLTF. The CDR3 nucleotides are TGTGCCAGCAGCCCTACAGGGGCTGGGGCCAACGTCCTGACTTTC.

The chain links TRBV19 to TRBJ2-7; 7 nucleotides align to TRBD1. After removal of 6 bases from V and 7 bases from J, the junction contained 9 bases not matched to a gene. The CDR3 sequence is 13 residues long. Germline CDR1 reads LNHDA; CDR2 reads SQIVND (reference sequence). The CDR3 here is CASSQQGWTEQYF. For the CDR3, the DNA is TGTGCCAGTAGCCAACAGGGGTGGACGGAGCAGTACTTC.

V usage is TRBV28 and J usage is TRBJ1-2; a weak D match, TRBD1 (6 bases). This CDR3 spans 15 amino acids. Germline loops: CDR1 MDHEN, CDR2 SYDVKM. The germline V and J ends were trimmed by 7 bases and 8 bases, with 23 bases remaining between them. CDR3 loop: CASTSTGRGLWGYTF. For the CDR3, the DNA is TGTGCCAGCACTTCTACCGGGCGGGGGCTGTGGGGCTACACCTTC.

This clone was counted a few times. This chain uses TRBV6-6 with TRBJ1-4; 10 bases align to TRBD1. V was clipped by 6 bases and J by 6 bases; unmatched bases: 10. Germline CDR1 and CDR2: MNHNY and SVGAGI (reference sequence). The CDR3 consists of 16 residues. DNA for the CDR3: TGTGCCAGCAGGCGAAGGGACAGGGGATCATATGAAAAACTGTTTTTT. It translates to CASRRRDRGSYEKLFF.

Remarks on this clone: The junction departs from the called germline gene at one end, perhaps through a read error. V usage is TRBV7-9 and J usage is TRBJ2-7; 7 nucleotides match TRBD1. The CDR3 spans 14 residues. CDR1 and CDR2 (germline): SEHNR, FQNEAQ (reference sequence). CDR3 DNA: TGTTCCAGCAGCTTGACAGGGAGCTCCTACGAGCAGTACTTC. This encodes CSSSLTGSSYEQYF. The variable domain in full, completed from reference TRBV7-9 and TRBJ2-7, reads DTGVSQNPRHKITKRGQNVTFRCDPISEHNRLYWYRQTLGQGPEFLTYFQNEAQLEKSRLLSDRFSAERPKGSFSTLEIQRTEQGDSAMYLCSSSLTGSSYEQYFGPGTRLTVT.

This clone was observed a few times. The chain employs TRBV5-4 and TRBJ1-1; a possible D gene is TRBD1 (6 bases). Between the trimmed V and J ends, which lost 4 bases and 4 bases, there was a span of 11 bases. The CDR3 contains 13 residues. Germline CDR1 reads SGHNT; CDR2 reads YYREEE (reference sequence). The CDR3 spells CASSDTGSTEAFF. As DNA, the CDR3 is TGTGCCAGCAGCGACACAGGGTCCACTGAAGCTTTCTTT.

The V call is TRBV2, the J call TRBJ2-1, with TRBD2 identical over 8 bases. The V segment lost 6 bases and the J segment 6 bases; nucleotides outside the gene matches: 4. Per the germline V gene, CDR1 is SNHLY and CDR2 is FYNNEI. This CDR3 has 13 amino acids. In nucleotides, the CDR3 is TGTGCCAGCAGATGGGGACTAGGCAATGAGCAGTTCTTC. Its protein is CASRWGLGNEQFF.

The chain has TRBV7-9 and TRBJ2-1; a weak D match, TRBD2 (5 bases). The CDR3 is made up of 14 amino acids. Germline CDR1 and CDR2: SEHNR and FQNEAQ (reference sequence). Deletions cut 7 bases from V and 4 bases from J, with 14 bases between. The CDR3 here is CASTGASRYNEQFF. As DNA, the CDR3 is TGTGCCAGCACCGGAGCTAGCCGTTACAATGAGCAGTTCTTC.

This clone was detected a few times. The rearrangement uses TRBV29-1 and TRBJ2-1, with 10 nucleotides matching TRBD2. J lost 5 bases, V lost 4 bases, and 8 bases had no gene match. Germline V gene sequence: CDR1 SQVTM, CDR2 ANQGSEA. The CDR3 consists of 15 residues. The CDR3 DNA reads TGCAGCGTTGTTGAACTAGCGGGATTAAACAATGAGCAGTTCTTC. Residues: CSVVELAGLNNEQFF.